This TCR beta chain was sequenced during a study of CD8 T cells in Susac syndrome. This clonotype was counted once. An amount of RNA that ranged from 0.5 to 1 ug was reverse transcribed with random hexamers. From the immunoSEQ multiplex PCR reads, TCRdb called clonotypes with MiXCR, one entry per CDR3 protein. Here the sample spans roughly 110,000 distinct CDR3 sequences, roughly 94% being singletons. V lost 6 bases to trimming and J lost 1 base, with 10 bases between them. The CDR3 is 14 residues long. The chain employs TRBV12-3 or TRBV12-4 and TRBJ2-4; D perhaps matches TRBD2 (6 bases). This clonotype originated in a human donor with Susac syndrome. Sequencing was carried out using CD8+ T cells from PBMCs. The CDR3 loop reads CASSTGGAKNIQYF. The CDR3 DNA reads as TGTGCCAGCAGCACTGGAGGGGCCAAAAACATTCAGTACTTC.